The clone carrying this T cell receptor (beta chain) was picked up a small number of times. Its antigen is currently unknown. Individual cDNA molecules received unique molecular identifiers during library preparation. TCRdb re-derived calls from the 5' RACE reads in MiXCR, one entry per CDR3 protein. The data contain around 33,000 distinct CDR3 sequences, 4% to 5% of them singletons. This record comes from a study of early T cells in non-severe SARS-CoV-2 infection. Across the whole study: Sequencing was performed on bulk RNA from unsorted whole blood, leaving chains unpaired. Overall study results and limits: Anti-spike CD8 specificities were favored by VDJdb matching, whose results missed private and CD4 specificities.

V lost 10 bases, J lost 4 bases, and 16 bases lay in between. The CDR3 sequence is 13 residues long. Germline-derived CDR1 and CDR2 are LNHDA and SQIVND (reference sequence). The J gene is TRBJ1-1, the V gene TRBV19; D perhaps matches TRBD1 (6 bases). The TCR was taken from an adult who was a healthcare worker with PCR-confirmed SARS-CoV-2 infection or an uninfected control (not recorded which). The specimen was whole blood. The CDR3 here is CATWGGAATEAFF. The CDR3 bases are TGTGCCACCTGGGGGGGGGCCGCCACTGAAGCTTTCTTT.